The rows below give T cell receptor beta chains drawn from one sample of a study of regulatory T cells in long-lasting Graves disease. TCRdb re-analysed the multiplex PCR reads in MiXCR, keeping a single row per CDR3 protein. The profile covers 450,000 or so distinct CDR3 sequences, with roughly 20% appearing a single time and 7.8% taken by the ten largest. Specimen: peripheral blood mononuclear cells (PBMCs), collected when the disease was refractory, from a patient treated with antithyroid drugs. The receptors shown here come from a female donor with Graves disease. CDR3s include the opening cysteine and the closing phenylalanine or tryptophan. Fields, in order: CDR3 DNA, CDR3 protein, clone size, D gene, V gene, J gene. The D gene is left open where the match is weak. Clone size is shown for a subset of rows, as once, few, many or a class of expanded clone.

DNA: TGTGCCACCAGCAAAGGAGTTCAATACGAGCAGTACTTC
CDR3: CATSKGVQYEQYF
size: few
D: -
V: TRBV15
J: TRBJ2-7

DNA: TGCGCCAGCAGCACGAGGACAGGGGGGAACACTGAAGCTTTCTTT
CDR3: CASSTRTGGNTEAFF
size: few
D: TRBD1
V: TRBV5-1
J: TRBJ1-1

DNA: TGTGCCAGCAGCTTGTATCTTCAGGGTAACTACGAGCAGTACTTC
CDR3: CASSLYLQGNYEQYF
size: -
D: -
V: TRBV5-6
J: TRBJ2-7

DNA: TGTGCCACCAGCAGAGGAGGGGGGTACTATGGCTACACCTTC
CDR3: CATSRGGGYYGYTF
size: few
D: -
V: TRBV15
J: TRBJ1-2

DNA: TGTGCCAGCATCGGAGGATCTTCCTACGAGCAGTACTTC
CDR3: CASIGGSSYEQYF
size: few
D: -
V: TRBV6-1
J: TRBJ2-7

DNA: TGCAGTGCTACTCTAGCGGGGCGTTACAATGAGCAGTTCTTC
CDR3: CSATLAGRYNEQFF
size: few
D: TRBD2
V: TRBV20-1
J: TRBJ2-1

DNA: TGTGCCAGCAGTTCTCCGGGGCTAGTGGGATCCTACGAGCAGCACTTC
CDR3: CASSSPGLVGSYEQHF
size: -
D: -
V: TRBV28
J: TRBJ2-7

DNA: TGTGCCAGCATTCTTGGGACTAGCCAGGGACGGGAGACCCAGTACTTC
CDR3: CASILGTSQGRETQYF
size: many
D: TRBD2
V: TRBV6-1
J: TRBJ2-5

DNA: TGTTCCAGCAGCCAAGGTATCCATCAGGGGTCGGCGTACGAGCAGTACTTC
CDR3: CSSSQGIHQGSAYEQYF
size: few
D: -
V: TRBV3-1
J: TRBJ2-7

DNA: TGTGCCAGCAGCATGCAGGGGGCGCGTACTGAAGCTTTCTTT
CDR3: CASSMQGARTEAFF
size: -
D: TRBD1
V: TRBV5-8
J: TRBJ1-1

DNA: TGCGCCAGCAGCTTGGAAGGGACTAGCGGGAGGAGCTCCTACGAGCAGTACTTC
CDR3: CASSLEGTSGRSSYEQYF
size: few
D: TRBD2
V: TRBV5-1
J: TRBJ2-7

DNA: TGTGCCAGCAGCAACAGGGCCGGCTATGGCTACACCTTC
CDR3: CASSNRAGYGYTF
size: many
D: -
V: TRBV2
J: TRBJ1-2

DNA: TGTGCCAGCAGTTACTCGATGGACAGGGGGCGGGAGCAGTACTTC
CDR3: CASSYSMDRGREQYF
size: many
D: TRBD1
V: TRBV6-2/TRBV6-3
J: TRBJ2-7

DNA: TGCAGTGCCGGACGGTCGGGACAGGGGACCTACGAGCAGTACTTC
CDR3: CSAGRSGQGTYEQYF
size: -
D: TRBD1
V: TRBV20-1
J: TRBJ2-7

DNA: TGTGCCAGCAGTTTCCTAGGGACTTCCTACGAGCAGTACTTC
CDR3: CASSFLGTSYEQYF
size: many
D: -
V: TRBV28
J: TRBJ2-7

DNA: TGTGCCAGCAGCCAAGATCCTCAGGGGGGTGGGTGGGGCACTGAAGCTTTCTTT
CDR3: CASSQDPQGGGWGTEAFF
size: -
D: TRBD1
V: TRBV4-2
J: TRBJ1-1

DNA: TGCGCCAGCAGTCCGAGTAGCGGGGTCGGCGGGGAGACCCAGTACTTC
CDR3: CASSPSSGVGGETQYF
size: -
D: TRBD2
V: TRBV10-2
J: TRBJ2-5

DNA: TGTGCCAGCAGTAAAGACAGGGGGCATGAAAATGAGCAGTTCTTC
CDR3: CASSKDRGHENEQFF
size: many
D: TRBD1
V: TRBV27
J: TRBJ2-1

DNA: TGTGCCAGCAGTCCTGTAAGACTGGGTACGCAGTATTTT
CDR3: CASSPVRLGTQYF
size: -
D: -
V: TRBV28
J: TRBJ2-3

DNA: TGCGCCAGCAGCCAAGAAGGGAGGGAGGGGTCGAGAGAGACCCAGTACTTC
CDR3: CASSQEGREGSRETQYF
size: -
D: TRBD2
V: TRBV4-1
J: TRBJ2-5

DNA: TGCGCCAGCAGCTTGGCGTACAGCCGGGAGCAGTACTTC
CDR3: CASSLAYSREQYF
size: -
D: -
V: TRBV5-1
J: TRBJ2-7

DNA: TGTGCCAGCAGTTACCACAACTACGAGCAGTACTTC
CDR3: CASSYHNYEQYF
size: -
D: -
V: TRBV6-2/TRBV6-3
J: TRBJ2-7

DNA: TGTGCCAGCTCACGTCCCCGGGACATCCGGATTCAGTACTTC
CDR3: CASSRPRDIRIQYF
size: -
D: -
V: TRBV18
J: TRBJ2-4

DNA: TGTGCCAGCAGCTACACCTGGACGGACTATGGCTACACCTTC
CDR3: CASSYTWTDYGYTF
size: many
D: -
V: TRBV27
J: TRBJ1-2

DNA: TGTGCCAGCAGCTTAAAGTACCGGGTCGGGGAGCTGTTTTTT
CDR3: CASSLKYRVGELFF
size: -
D: -
V: TRBV7-2
J: TRBJ2-2

DNA: TGTGCCAGCAGTTATGGTCCGAATGGCTACACCTTC
CDR3: CASSYGPNGYTF
size: many
D: -
V: TRBV6-5
J: TRBJ1-2

DNA: TGTGCCAGCACCATCGTCGCAGGGGTCTACGAGCAGTACTTC
CDR3: CASTIVAGVYEQYF
size: few
D: -
V: TRBV7-2
J: TRBJ2-7

DNA: TGTGCCTGCAGTTACTCAGGCAGGGGAAAAGGCAATGAGCAGTTCTTC
CDR3: CACSYSGRGKGNEQFF
size: -
D: -
V: TRBV6-5
J: TRBJ2-1

DNA: TGTGCCAGCAGCCCAGGGGTGGGTGGCTACACCTTC
CDR3: CASSPGVGGYTF
size: -
D: -
V: TRBV12-3/TRBV12-4
J: TRBJ1-2